The clone carrying this T cell receptor (beta chain) was observed many times. Time point in this sample: after trial treatment. This sample's treatment: LDRT plus nivolumab, ipilimumab, low-dose cyclophosphamide and aspirin (RACIN trial). Along with nivolumab and ipilimumab, donors received aspirin, low-dose cyclophosphamide and low-dose radiotherapy. These data come from a study of low-dose radiotherapy and immunotherapy resistance in tumors. TRAV- and TRBV-specific primers were used for first-strand cDNA, which covered alpha and beta chains. Over roughly 18 PCR cycles, TCRs were amplified from a constant-region primer and V-primer adapter. MiXCR was run by TCRdb on the reads, yielding one entry per CDR3 protein. The sample has about 58,000 distinct CDR3 sequences, about 25% seen once; the top ten hold roughly 6.7%. Germline V gene lookup returns CDR1 GTSNPN and CDR2 SVGIG (reference sequence). This CDR3 has 14 amino acids. V lost 0 bases, J lost 4 bases, and 10 bases lay in between.

This receptor was identified in a male donor with prostate cancer. The specimen comprised PBMCs, sampled after low-dose radiotherapy plus immunotherapy. V usage is TRBV30 and J usage is TRBJ2-1, with D perhaps matching TRBD2 (5 bases). CDR3 bases: TGTGCCTGGAGTGTCGACGGCGGGTACAATGAGCAGTTCTTC. Protein product: CAWSVDGGYNEQFF. Filled out from reference TRBV30 and TRBJ2-1, the complete variable domain reads SQTIHQWPATLVQPVGSPLSLECTVEGTSNPNLYWYRQAAGRGLQLLFYSVGIGQISSEVPQNLSASRPQDRQFILSSKKLLLSDSGFYLCAWSVDGGYNEQFFGPGTRLTVL.